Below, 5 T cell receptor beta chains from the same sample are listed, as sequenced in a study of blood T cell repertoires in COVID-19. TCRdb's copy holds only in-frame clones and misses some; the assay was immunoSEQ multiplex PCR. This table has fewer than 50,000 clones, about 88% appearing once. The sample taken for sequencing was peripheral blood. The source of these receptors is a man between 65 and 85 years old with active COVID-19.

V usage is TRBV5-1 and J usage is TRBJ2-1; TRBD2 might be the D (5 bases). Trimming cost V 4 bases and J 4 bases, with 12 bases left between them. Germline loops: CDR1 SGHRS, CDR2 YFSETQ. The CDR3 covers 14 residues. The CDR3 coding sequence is TGCGCCAGCAGCCCCCGGACTCAGTACAATGAGCAGTTCTTC. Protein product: CASSPRTQYNEQFF.

CDR3 DNA sequence: TGTGCCAGTATCGGGCGGGGCAGCACAGATACGCAGTATTTT. Translating it yields CASIGRGSTDTQYF. The rearrangement uses TRBV19 and TRBJ2-3; a weak D match, TRBD2 (6 bases). Trimming took off 7 bases at V and 0 bases at J, with 11 bases between the two ends. Germline loops: CDR1 LNHDA, CDR2 SQIVND (reference sequence). The CDR3 spans 14 residues.

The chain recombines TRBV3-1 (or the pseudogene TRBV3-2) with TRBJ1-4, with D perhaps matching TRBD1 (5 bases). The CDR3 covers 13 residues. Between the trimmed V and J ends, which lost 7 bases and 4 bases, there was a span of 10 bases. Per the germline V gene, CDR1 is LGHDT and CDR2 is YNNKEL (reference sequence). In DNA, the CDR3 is TGTGCCAGCAAAACAGGTGGTAATGAAAAACTGTTTTTT. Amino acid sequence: CASKTGGNEKLFF.

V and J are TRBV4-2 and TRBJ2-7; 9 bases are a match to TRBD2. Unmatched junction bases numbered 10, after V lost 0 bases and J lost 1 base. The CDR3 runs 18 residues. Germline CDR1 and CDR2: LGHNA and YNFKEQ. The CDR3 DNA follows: TGTGCCAGCAGCCAAGATTTAGGGGGGACTAGCAATTCCTACGAGCAGTACTTC. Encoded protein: CASSQDLGGTSNSYEQYF.

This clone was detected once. CDR3 nucleotide sequence: TGTGCCAGCAGCCAAGGAGGGACAGGGAAGGTCAATCAGCCCCAGCATTTT. The encoded protein is CASSQGGTGKVNQPQHF. The chain carries TRBV7-8 and TRBJ1-5, with 9 positions matching TRBD1. This CDR3 has 17 amino acids. The junction had 11 bases not matched to a gene; V was cut back by 5 bases and J by 3 bases. The V gene's germline CDR1 is SGHVS and CDR2 FQNEAQ.